This T cell receptor beta chain was sequenced in a study of control samples from healthy donors and cancer patients. The CDR3 sequence is 17 residues long. Trimming shortened V by 3 bases and J by 0 bases, and 15 bases separated the two germline ends. Germline-derived CDR1 and CDR2 are KGHSH and LQKENI. The table came from immunoSEQ multiplex PCR; TCRdb's copy has only in-frame clones and leaves some out. In the table there are about 150,000 clones, about 94% of which are singletons. The chain couples TRBV18 to TRBJ1-5, with D perhaps matching TRBD1 (6 bases). Sample: blood. The sequence came from a man between 40 and 49 years old in good health. The CDR3 nucleotides are TGTGCCAGCTCACCTGGACAGAGCTTTTATAGCAATCAGCCCCAGCATTTT. It specifies CASSPGQSFYSNQPQHF.